A single sample gave rise to the 8 T cell receptor beta chains below, sequenced in a study of blood T cell repertoires in COVID-19. Assay: immunoSEQ multiplex PCR; the TCRdb copy retains only in-frame clones and omits some. The repertoire holds 150,000 to 200,000 clones, around 80% seen once, with roughly 10% in the top ten. Sequencing was carried out using peripheral blood. The source of these receptors is a woman of 80 years or more with COVID-19, enrolled during active disease.

V gene TRBV2 combines with J gene TRBJ1-2, with 11 bases lining up with TRBD1. The germline CDR1 and CDR2 sequences are SNHLY and FYNNEI. The CDR3 is made up of 14 amino acids. V shed 6 bases and J 1 base; nucleotides not matched to a gene: 1. CDR3 nucleotides: TGTGCCAGCAGGGGGACAGGGGGTAACTATGGCTACACCTTC. This sequence encodes CASRGTGGNYGYTF. Full variable domain (remainder filled in from reference TRBV2 and TRBJ1-2): EPEVTQTPSHQVTQMGQEVILRCVPISNHLYFYWYRQILGQKVEFLVSFYNNEISEKSEIFDDQFSVERPDGSNFTLKIRSTKLEDSAMYFCASRGTGGNYGYTFGSGTRLTVV.

The chain is built from TRBV6-1 and TRBJ2-2, with 8 bases that match TRBD2. The germline V gene has CDR1 MNHNS and CDR2 SASEGT. Trimming cost V 4 bases and J 5 bases; bases outside gene matches: 9. The CDR3 is made up of 16 amino acids. CDR3 bases: TGTGCCAGCAGTGGGCCCGGGAGGGGTAGGACCGGGGAGCTGTTTTTT. Amino acid sequence: CASSGPGRGRTGELFF.

The gene calls are TRBV24-1 and TRBJ2-2, with D perhaps matching TRBD1 (5 bases). V gave up 4 bases and J gave up 0 bases, with 11 bases separating them. This CDR3 has 16 residues. CDR1 KGHDR and CDR2 SFDVKD come from the germline V gene. Here the CDR3 DNA reads TGTGCCACCAGTGAGACAGCACTCGCGAACACCGGGGAGCTGTTTTTT. Translated, it gives CATSETALANTGELFF.

The DNA of the CDR3 is TGTGCCAGCTTCCAACAGGAAAGAGTGACTGAAGCTTTCTTT. Its protein is CASFQQERVTEAFF. The rearrangement links TRBV18 to TRBJ1-1; a possible D gene is TRBD1 (5 bases). Germline CDR1 is KGHSH and CDR2 is LQKENI. Deletions cut 7 bases from V and 5 bases from J, with 17 bases between. The CDR3 covers 14 residues.

This clone was observed many times. V usage is TRBV2 and J usage is TRBJ1-4, with D possibly matching TRBD1 (6 bases). This CDR3 comprises 15 residues. Trimming removed 3 bases at V and 6 bases at J, with 14 bases between. CDR1 SNHLY and CDR2 FYNNEI come from the germline V gene. The CDR3 region is CASSDGAGVYEKLFF. DNA for the CDR3: TGTGCCAGCAGTGACGGAGCAGGGGTGTATGAAAAACTGTTTTTT.

The table lists this clone with a few counts. The chain employs TRBV4-1 and TRBJ2-1, with 7 bases lining up with TRBD1. Germline-derived CDR1 and CDR2 are MGHRA and YSYEKL. J gave up 4 bases and V 4 bases, and 1 base lay outside the gene matches. The CDR3 totals 13 residues. This chain's CDR3 is CASSLGQYNEQFF. The CDR3 DNA sequence: TGCGCCAGCAGCCTGGGACAGTACAATGAGCAGTTCTTC.

The chain carries TRBV6-6 and TRBJ1-5; D might be TRBD1 (6 bases). Germline V lookup: CDR1 MNHNY, CDR2 SVGAGI (reference sequence). The V gene lost 7 bases and the J gene lost 2 bases, with 9 bases spanning the gap. This CDR3 has 13 amino acids. The chain's CDR3 is CASIRTGNQPQHF. DNA of the CDR3: TGTGCCAGCATCCGGACAGGCAATCAGCCCCAGCATTTT.

This chain connects TRBV6-1 to TRBJ2-1; weak D call: TRBD1 (6 bases). Germline values: CDR1 MNHNS, CDR2 SASEGT. The CDR3 covers 14 residues. Trimming left V 0 bases short and J 5 bases short, with 8 bases between. CDR3 in DNA: TGTGCCAGCAGTGAAGCGGCAGGGGACAATGAGCAGTTCTTC. Residues: CASSEAAGDNEQFF.